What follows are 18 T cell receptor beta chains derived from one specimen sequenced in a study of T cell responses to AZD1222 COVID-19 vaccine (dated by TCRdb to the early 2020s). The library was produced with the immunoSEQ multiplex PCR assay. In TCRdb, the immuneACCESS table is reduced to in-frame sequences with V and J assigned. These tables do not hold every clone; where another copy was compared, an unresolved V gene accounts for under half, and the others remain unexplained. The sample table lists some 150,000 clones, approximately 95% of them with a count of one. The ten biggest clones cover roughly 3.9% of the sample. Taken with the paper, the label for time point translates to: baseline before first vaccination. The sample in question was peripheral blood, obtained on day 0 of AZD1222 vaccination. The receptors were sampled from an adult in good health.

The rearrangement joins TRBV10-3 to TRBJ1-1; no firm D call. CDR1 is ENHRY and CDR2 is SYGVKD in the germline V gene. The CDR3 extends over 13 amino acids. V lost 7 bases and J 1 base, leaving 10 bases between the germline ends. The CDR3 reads CAITPDGNTEAFF. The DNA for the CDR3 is TGTGCCATCACCCCGGACGGGAACACTGAAGCTTTCTTT.

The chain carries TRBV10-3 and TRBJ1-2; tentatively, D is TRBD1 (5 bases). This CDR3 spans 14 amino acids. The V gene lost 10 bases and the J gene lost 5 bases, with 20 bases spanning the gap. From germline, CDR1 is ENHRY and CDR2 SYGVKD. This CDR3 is CATHRDGEIYGYTF. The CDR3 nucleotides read TGTGCCACTCACCGGGACGGGGAAATATATGGCTACACCTTC.

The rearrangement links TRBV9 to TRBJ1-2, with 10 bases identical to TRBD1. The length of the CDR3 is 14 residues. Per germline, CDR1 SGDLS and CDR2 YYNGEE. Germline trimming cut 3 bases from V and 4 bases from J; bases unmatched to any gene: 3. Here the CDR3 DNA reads TGTGCCAGCAGCGCCAGACAGGGGGCCTATGGCTACACCTTC. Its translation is CASSARQGAYGYTF.

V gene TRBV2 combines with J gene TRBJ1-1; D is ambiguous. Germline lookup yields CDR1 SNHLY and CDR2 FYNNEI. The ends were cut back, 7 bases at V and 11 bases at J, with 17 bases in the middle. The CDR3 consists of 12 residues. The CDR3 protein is CASTLDGGRAFF. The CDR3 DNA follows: TGTGCCAGCACCCTGGACGGCGGTCGGGCTTTCTTT.

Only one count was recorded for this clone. The CDR3 DNA sequence: TGTGCCAGCAGCGACCGGGACAGGAGGGAGACCCAGTACTTC. Protein product: CASSDRDRRETQYF. This chain uses TRBV5-4 with TRBJ2-5; 8 nucleotides match TRBD1. The CDR3 is 14 amino acids. Germline V gene lookup returns CDR1 SGHNT and CDR2 YYREEE (reference sequence). Trimming cost V 4 bases and J 5 bases; bases outside gene matches: 7.

CDR3 in amino acids: CASTDGGPEAFF. The CDR3 DNA sequence: TGTGCCAGCACCGACGGGGGTCCTGAAGCTTTCTTT. The rearrangement links TRBV5-4 to TRBJ1-1, with a weak D call TRBD1 (5 bases). This CDR3 is built from 12 residues. The germline V gene has CDR1 SGHNT and CDR2 YYREEE (reference sequence). Deletions cut 6 bases from V and 6 bases from J, with 12 bases between.

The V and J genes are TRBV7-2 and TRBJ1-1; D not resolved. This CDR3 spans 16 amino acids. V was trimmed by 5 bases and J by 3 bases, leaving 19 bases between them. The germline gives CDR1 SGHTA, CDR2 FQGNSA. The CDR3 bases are TGTGCCAGCAGCCCCTTTATTGAGGCAGGACACACTGAAGCTTTCTTT. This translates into CASSPFIEAGHTEAFF.

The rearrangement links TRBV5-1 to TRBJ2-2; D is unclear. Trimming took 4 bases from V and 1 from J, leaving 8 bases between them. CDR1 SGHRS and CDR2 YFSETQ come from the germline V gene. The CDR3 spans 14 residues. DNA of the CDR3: TGCGCCAGCAGCGGATCTATGAACACCGGGGAGCTGTTTTTT. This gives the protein CASSGSMNTGELFF.

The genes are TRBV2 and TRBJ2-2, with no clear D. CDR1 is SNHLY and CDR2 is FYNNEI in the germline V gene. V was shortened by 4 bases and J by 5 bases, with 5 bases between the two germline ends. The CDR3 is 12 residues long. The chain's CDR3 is CASSVGTGELFF. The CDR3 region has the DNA TGTGCCAGCAGTGTGGGGACCGGGGAGCTGTTTTTT.

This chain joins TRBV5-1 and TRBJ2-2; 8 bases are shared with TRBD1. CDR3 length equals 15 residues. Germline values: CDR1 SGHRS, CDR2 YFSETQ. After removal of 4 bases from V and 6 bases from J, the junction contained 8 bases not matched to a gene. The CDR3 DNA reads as TGCGCCAGCAGCCGGGACAGGAGTACACCCGGGGAGCTGTTTTTT. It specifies CASSRDRSTPGELFF. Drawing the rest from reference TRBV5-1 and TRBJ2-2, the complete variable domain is KAGVTQTPRYLIKTRGQQVTLSCSPISGHRSVSWYQQTPGQGLQFLFEYFSETQRNKGNFPGRFSGRQFSNSRSEMNVSTLELGDSALYLCASSRDRSTPGELFFGEGSRLTVL.

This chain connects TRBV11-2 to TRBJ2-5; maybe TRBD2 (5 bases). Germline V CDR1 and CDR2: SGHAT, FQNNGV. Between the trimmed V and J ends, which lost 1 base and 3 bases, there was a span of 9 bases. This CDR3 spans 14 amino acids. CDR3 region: CASSLASGKETQYF. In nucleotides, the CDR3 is TGTGCCAGCAGCTTAGCATCGGGGAAAGAGACCCAGTACTTC.

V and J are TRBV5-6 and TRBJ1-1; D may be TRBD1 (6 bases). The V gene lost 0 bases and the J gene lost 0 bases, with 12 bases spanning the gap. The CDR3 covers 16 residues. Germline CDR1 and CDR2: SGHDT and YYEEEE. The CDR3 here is CASSLEGGELNTEAFF. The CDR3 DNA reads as TGTGCCAGCAGCTTGGAGGGGGGTGAACTGAACACTGAAGCTTTCTTT.

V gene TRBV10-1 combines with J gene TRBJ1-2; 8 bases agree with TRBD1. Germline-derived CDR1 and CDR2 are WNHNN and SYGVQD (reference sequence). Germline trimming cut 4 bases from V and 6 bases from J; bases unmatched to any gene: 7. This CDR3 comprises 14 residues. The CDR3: CASSAGQGVNGYTF. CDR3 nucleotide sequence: TGCGCCAGCAGTGCCGGACAGGGAGTCAATGGCTACACCTTC.

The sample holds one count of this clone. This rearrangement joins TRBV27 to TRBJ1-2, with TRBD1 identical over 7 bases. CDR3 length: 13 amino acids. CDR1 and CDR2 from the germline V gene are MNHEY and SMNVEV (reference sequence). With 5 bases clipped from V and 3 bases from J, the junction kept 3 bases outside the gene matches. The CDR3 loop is CASSPGTDYGYTF. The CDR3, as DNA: TGTGCCAGCAGTCCGGGGACAGACTATGGCTACACCTTC.

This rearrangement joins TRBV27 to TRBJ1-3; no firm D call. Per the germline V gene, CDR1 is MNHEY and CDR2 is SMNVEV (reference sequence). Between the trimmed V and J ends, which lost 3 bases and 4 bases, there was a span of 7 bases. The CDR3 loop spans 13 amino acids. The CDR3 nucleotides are TGTGCCAGCAGTTTTAGGGAAGGAAACACCATATATTTT. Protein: CASSFREGNTIYF.

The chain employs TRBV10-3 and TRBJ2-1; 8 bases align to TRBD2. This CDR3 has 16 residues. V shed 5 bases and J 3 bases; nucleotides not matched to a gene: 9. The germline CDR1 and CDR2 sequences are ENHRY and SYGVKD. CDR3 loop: CAISSESGRFYNEQFF. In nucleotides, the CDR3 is TGTGCCATCAGTTCCGAAAGCGGGAGATTCTACAATGAGCAGTTCTTC.

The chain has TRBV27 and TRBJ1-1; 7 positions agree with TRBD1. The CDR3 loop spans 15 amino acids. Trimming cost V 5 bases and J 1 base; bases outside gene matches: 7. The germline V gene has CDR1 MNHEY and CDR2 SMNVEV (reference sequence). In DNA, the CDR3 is TGTGCCAGCAGTATAGGACAGGCCTCGAACACTGAAGCTTTCTTT. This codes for CASSIGQASNTEAFF.

The CDR3 nucleotides read TGCGCCAGCAGCTTGTTAGGCGGTGAAGCTTTCTTT. As protein: CASSLLGGEAFF. The chain has TRBV5-1 and TRBJ1-1, with D unclear. V was clipped by 1 base and J by 7 bases, with 8 bases between them. The CDR3 contains 12 residues. Germline-derived CDR1 and CDR2 are SGHRS and YFSETQ.